Included here is one T cell receptor beta chain sequence, with context. This entry belongs to a study of blood T cell repertoires in COVID-19. Overall study: Whether acute or convalescent, the COVID-19 samples came from the United States, Italy and Spain. PBMCs, B-cell-depleted T cells, or T cells were the source of the cDNA or gDNA that made up the material.

The CDR3 spans 13 residues. V was cut by 0 bases and J by 17 bases, with 14 bases left in between. Germline V CDR1 and CDR2: LGHDT, YNNKEL (reference sequence). As originally analysed: How many nucleated cells were present was estimated from reference gene primer amplification. TCRdb's copy holds only in-frame clones and misses some; the assay was immunoSEQ multiplex PCR. V, J and clone size derive from that table, while D and trimming were established from the DNA sequence. This table holds around 300,000 clones, 70% to 90% found once. The chain has TRBV3-1 (or the pseudogene TRBV3-2) and TRBJ1-6; D is undetermined. The sequencing input was peripheral blood. This TCR was sampled from a human donor in a cohort sampled during active COVID-19. CDR3 sequence: CASSQDKGSAFHF. In DNA form, the CDR3 reads TGTGCCAGCAGCCAAGATAAAGGGAGTGCCTTCCACTTT.